The 23 T cell receptor beta chains listed next were all sequenced from one sample in a study of CD8 T cells in ankylosing spondylitis (dated by TCRdb to between 2016 and 2019). What the study reported, not specific to this receptor: Blood from ankylosing spondylitis patients appeared to be characterized by a TCR beta motif made up of several highly homologous amino acid variants.

The library was obtained by 5' RACE. The sequencing machine was an Illumina HiSeq 2500. The public sequencing data were trimmed at Q25 with fastp and processed into clonotypes with MiXCR by TCRdb, which kept only in-frame beta chains. Rows with one shared CDR3 protein collapse into an entry with the most common genes and DNA. The sample table shows around 440,000 distinct CDR3 sequences, and approximately 17% are seen once. 1% of the sample comes from the top ten. Their target antigens are unknown. Sequenced material: blood, either unsorted or a sorted T cell fraction (not recorded which). These receptors originate from a male donor with ankylosing spondylitis.

The CDR3 loop is CASSDDRGATEAFF. The CDR3 nucleotides are TGTGCCAGCAGTGACGACAGGGGGGCCACTGAAGCTTTCTTT. The chain recombines TRBV6-4 with TRBJ1-1; 9 bases are a match to TRBD1. This CDR3 contains 14 residues. With V trimmed by 2 bases and J by 4 bases, 2 bases remained unmatched. The germline V gene encodes CDR1 MRHNA and CDR2 SNTAGT.

This clonotype was detected a few times. The V and J genes are TRBV4-2 and TRBJ2-3, with D possibly matching TRBD2 (6 bases). The length of the CDR3 is 14 residues. Germline V gene data show CDR1 as LGHNA and CDR2 as YNFKEQ. The V gene lost 4 bases and the J gene lost 4 bases, with 12 bases spanning the gap. The CDR3 DNA reads as TGTGCCAGCAGCCGCCGACTAGATTCAGATACGCAGTATTTT. Its protein is CASSRRLDSDTQYF.

The chain joins TRBV9 to TRBJ1-1, with 8 positions matching TRBD1. Germline-derived CDR1 and CDR2 are SGDLS and YYNGEE. V shed 0 bases and J 1 base; nucleotides not matched to a gene: 2. The CDR3 totals 15 residues. CDR3 bases: TGTGCCAGCAGCGTAGTGGACAGGGAGAACACTGAAGCTTTCTTT. Its protein is CASSVVDRENTEAFF.

The chain combines TRBV27 with TRBJ2-1; the D is unclear. Between the trimmed V and J ends, which lost 6 bases and 7 bases, there was a span of 13 bases. This CDR3 has 13 amino acids. CDR1 and CDR2 from the germline V gene are MNHEY and SMNVEV (reference sequence). This chain's CDR3 is CASRPSKGNEQFF. The CDR3 DNA reads TGTGCCAGCAGACCGTCTAAAGGGAATGAGCAGTTCTTC.

The CDR3 sequence: CASSYGGGSQPQHF. The CDR3, as DNA: TGTGCCAGCAGTTATGGCGGGGGTTCTCAGCCCCAGCATTTT. The J gene is TRBJ1-5, the V gene TRBV6-2 or TRBV6-3, with TRBD1 as a possible D gene (5 bases). The CDR3 runs 14 residues. Germline V gene lookup returns CDR1 MNHEY and CDR2 SVGEGT. V lost 3 bases and J 6 bases, leaving 12 bases between the germline ends.

This clonotype came up a few times. V gene TRBV3-1 combines with J gene TRBJ1-2; perhaps TRBD1 as D (6 bases). V lost 3 bases and J lost 4, with 15 bases in between. CDR3 length equals 15 residues. CDR1 is LGHDT and CDR2 is YNNKEL in the germline V gene (reference sequence). The chain's CDR3 is CASSQQLQGSYGYTF. CDR3 DNA sequence: TGTGCCAGCAGCCAGCAGCTACAGGGTAGCTATGGCTACACCTTC.

This clonotype has a count of ten or more. J is TRBJ2-3 and V is TRBV12-3 or TRBV12-4; 8 nucleotides agree with TRBD2. The junction had 2 bases not matched to a gene; V was cut back by 2 bases and J by 1 base. The CDR3 has 15 residues. CDR3 loop: CASSLNSGGTDTQYF. CDR3 coding DNA: TGTGCCAGCAGTTTAAATAGCGGGGGCACAGATACGCAGTATTTT.

This clonotype was seen many times. The J gene is TRBJ2-1, the V gene TRBV20-1; D perhaps matches TRBD2 (5 bases). V lost 6 bases and J 3 bases, leaving 9 bases between the germline ends. The CDR3 is 12 residues long. Germline values: CDR1 DFQATT, CDR2 SNEGSKA (reference sequence). CDR3: CSASGSYNEQFF. In DNA, the CDR3 is TGCAGTGCATCGGGGAGCTACAATGAGCAGTTCTTC.

The chain has TRBV18 and TRBJ2-1, with 12 bases that match TRBD2. This CDR3 has 16 residues. The V and J ends lost 3 bases and 5 bases, in that order; junction bases with no gene match: 5. Germline CDR1 KGHSH, CDR2 LQKENI. The CDR3 spells CASSPTLAGGDNEQFF. The CDR3 DNA is TGTGCCAGCTCACCCACACTAGCGGGAGGCGACAATGAGCAGTTCTTC.

The table lists this clonotype with a few counts. The rearrangement joins TRBV4-3 to TRBJ2-1; TRBD2 matches 7 bases. Unmatched junction bases numbered 8, after V lost 0 bases and J lost 6 bases. CDR3 size: 16 residues. The germline V gene has CDR1 LGHNA and CDR2 YSLEER. The CDR3 loop reads CASSQDAARTSNEQFF. In nucleotides, the CDR3 is TGCGCCAGCAGCCAAGATGCGGCTCGGACTAGCAATGAGCAGTTCTTC.

The chain is built from TRBV10-3 and TRBJ1-1; a weak D match, TRBD1 (5 bases). CDR1 ENHRY and CDR2 SYGVKD come from the germline V gene. The CDR3 loop spans 12 amino acids. Trimming took 8 bases from V and 4 from J, leaving 11 bases between them. CDR3 region: CAISPGGTEAFF. For the CDR3, the DNA is TGTGCCATCTCCCCGGGGGGCACTGAAGCTTTCTTT.

This clonotype was observed a handful of times. This sequence joins TRBV2 and TRBJ1-5, with D unclear. The CDR3 runs 14 residues. The ends were cut back, 0 bases at V and 0 bases at J, with 3 bases in the middle. The germline gives CDR1 SNHLY, CDR2 FYNNEI. CDR3 in DNA: TGTGCCAGCAGTGAAGCTATTAGCAATCAGCCCCAGCATTTT. Encoded protein: CASSEAISNQPQHF.

In its sample, this clonotype was seen a few times. The rearrangement uses TRBV7-9 and TRBJ2-3; D assignment may be TRBD1 or TRBD2 (6 bases each). CDR3 length equals 16 residues. V was trimmed by 5 bases and J by 1 base, leaving 16 bases between them. Per the germline V gene, CDR1 is SEHNR and CDR2 is FQNEAQ (reference sequence). CDR3 DNA sequence: TGTGCCAGCAGCCCGCGCGGGGCAGGGGGCACAGATACGCAGTATTTT. Protein product: CASSPRGAGGTDTQYF.

The chain joins TRBV5-1 to TRBJ1-2; D is unresolved. Trimming stripped 0 bases from V and 3 bases from J, with 9 bases between. This CDR3 spans 14 amino acids. From germline, CDR1 is SGHRS and CDR2 YFSETQ. CDR3 protein: CASSLAERDYGYTF. The CDR3 bases are TGCGCCAGCAGCTTGGCGGAAAGGGACTATGGCTACACCTTC.

The rearrangement links TRBV10-3 to TRBJ2-3, with D possibly matching TRBD2 (5 bases). There are 15 residues in the CDR3. Germline CDR1 is ENHRY and CDR2 is SYGVKD. V was pared by 4 bases and J by 1 base, with 12 bases between. In DNA, the CDR3 is TGTGCCATCAGTGGACGGGGAGACGGCACAGATACGCAGTATTTT. Residues: CAISGRGDGTDTQYF.

This clonotype has a count of ten or more. The chain recombines TRBV6-5 with TRBJ1-5; D ambiguous. CDR1 MNHEY and CDR2 SVGAGI come from the germline V gene. The V end was cut by 4 bases, the J end by 1 base, with 8 bases between. The CDR3 sequence is 14 residues long. The CDR3 here is CASSLAGSNQPQHF. The DNA for the CDR3 is TGTGCCAGCAGTTTGGCAGGCAGCAATCAGCCCCAGCATTTT.

This clonotype was seen more than once but under ten times. V gene TRBV15 combines with J gene TRBJ2-1, with TRBD2 matching 9 bases. The CDR3 is made up of 17 amino acids. Per the germline V gene, CDR1 is LNHNV and CDR2 is YYDKDF (reference sequence). V lost 0 bases and J lost 7; bases outside the gene matches: 10. This CDR3 reads CATSRDLSREGMNEQFF. The CDR3 DNA reads as TGTGCCACCAGCAGAGATCTCTCGCGGGAGGGGATGAATGAGCAGTTCTTC.

On this clonotype: One junction end does not reproduce the germline sequence, and a read error may be involved. The chain uses TRBV6-5 and TRBJ2-1, with 12 bases lining up with TRBD2. This CDR3 spans 15 amino acids. Germline V gives CDR1 MNHEY, CDR2 SVGAGI. The CDR3 sequence is CVSSYELAGGGEQFF. In DNA, the CDR3 is TGTGTCAGCAGTTACGAACTAGCGGGGGGAGGGGAGCAGTTCTTC.

V usage is TRBV5-1 and J usage is TRBJ1-1; 9 bases are shared with TRBD1. V was clipped by 4 bases and J by 4 bases; unmatched bases: 5. Germline CDR1 is SGHRS and CDR2 is YFSETQ. The CDR3 is 14 amino acids. For the CDR3, the DNA is TGCGCCAGCAGCAGGACAGGGGTGGGCACTGAAGCTTTCTTT. Translating it yields CASSRTGVGTEAFF.

There are a few counts of this clonotype. The chain carries TRBV20-1 and TRBJ2-3; TRBD2 matches 14 bases. CDR1 and CDR2 (germline): DFQATT, SNEGSKA (reference sequence). The V and J ends lost 6 bases and 1 base, in that order; junction bases with no gene match: 9. This CDR3 is built from 17 residues. CDR3 coding DNA: TGCAGTGCCCCCCCGACTAGCGGGAGGGCCGGCACAGATACGCAGTATTTT. Translated, it gives CSAPPTSGRAGTDTQYF.

The chain joins TRBV24-1 to TRBJ1-2, with D uncertain. The length of the CDR3 is 14 residues. V dropped 2 bases and J dropped 6 bases, with 12 bases sitting between them. Looked up from germline, CDR1 is KGHDR and CDR2 is SFDVKD. CDR3 sequence: CATSDSQPGNGYTF. In nucleotides, the CDR3 is TGTGCCACCAGTGATTCGCAACCCGGGAATGGCTACACCTTC.

The chain links TRBV9 to TRBJ2-7; unclear D gene. The CDR3 is made up of 15 amino acids. V was trimmed by 0 bases and J by 2 bases, leaving 12 bases between them. Germline V CDR1 and CDR2: SGDLS, YYNGEE. As DNA, the CDR3 is TGTGCCAGCAGCGTAGGACCAGCAGGAACCTACGAGCAGTACTTC. Translated, it gives CASSVGPAGTYEQYF.

This clonotype has just one count. The V gene is TRBV6-5, the J gene TRBJ2-2; TRBD1 might be the D (5 bases). Trimming stripped 1 base from V and 6 bases from J, with 9 bases between. The CDR3 consists of 14 residues. Germline lookup yields CDR1 MNHEY and CDR2 SVGAGI. The CDR3 loop reads CASSYLGQSGELFF. In nucleotides, the CDR3 is TGTGCCAGCAGTTACTTGGGGCAGTCCGGGGAGCTGTTTTTT.